This T cell receptor beta chain was sequenced during a study of control samples from healthy donors and cancer patients. Germline loops: CDR1 GTSNPN, CDR2 SVGIG (reference sequence). This CDR3 comprises 12 residues. Trimming removed 0 bases at V and 5 bases at J, with 7 bases between. TCRdb's copy holds only in-frame clones and misses some; the assay was immunoSEQ multiplex PCR. Of more than 85,000 clones listed, around nine tenths are singletons. This sequence was found in a woman aged 45 to 65 in good health. Sequenced material: blood. The chain has TRBV30 and TRBJ1-2; D unresolved. DNA for the CDR3: TGTGCCTGGAGTGTACAACAGTATGGCTACACCTTC. This gives the protein CAWSVQQYGYTF. Based on the CDR3 plus reference TRBV30 and TRBJ1-2, the full variable domain is SQTIHQWPATLVQPVGSPLSLECTVEGTSNPNLYWYRQAAGRGLQLLFYSVGIGQISSEVPQNLSASRPQDRQFILSSKKLLLSDSGFYLCAWSVQQYGYTFGSGTRLTVV.